A single sample gave rise to the 17 T cell receptor beta chains below, sequenced in a study of beta chain features in type 1 diabetes. Expressed TCRB transcripts were sequenced after all isolated RNA was converted to cDNA. Sequencing was performed with immunoSEQ multiplex PCR; in TCRdb, only in-frame clones are kept and a portion is missing. The table lists some 200,000 clones, 11% of them singletons, with approximately 1.4% in the top ten. Sequences were obtained from central memory CD4+ T cells from blood. The receptors here all came from a man between 18 and 35 years old in good health.

The chain links TRBV28 to TRBJ2-7, with 13 bases that match TRBD2. Germline V gives CDR1 MDHEN, CDR2 SYDVKM. The CDR3 has 15 residues. Unmatched junction bases numbered 7, after V lost 5 bases and J lost 6 bases. The CDR3 region has the DNA TGTGCCAGCAGTCCCTGGACTAGCGGGAGTATCGAGCAGTACTTC. Protein: CASSPWTSGSIEQYF.

This chain connects TRBV4-3 to TRBJ2-1; TRBD2 is a possible D gene (5 bases). The length of the CDR3 is 16 residues. V dropped 0 bases and J dropped 2 bases, with 11 bases sitting between them. The germline CDR1 and CDR2 sequences are LGHNA and YSLEER. The CDR3 bases are TGCGCCAGCAGCCAAGAGACCGGGATCACCTACAATGAGCAGTTCTTC. This codes for CASSQETGITYNEQFF.

The chain is built from TRBV7-2 and TRBJ2-2; TRBD2 matches at 13 bases. With 1 base clipped from V and 1 base from J, the junction kept 0 bases outside the gene matches. This CDR3 contains 17 residues. From germline, CDR1 is SGHTA and CDR2 FQGNSA. The CDR3 reads CASSLGTSGRNTGELFF. CDR3 nucleotide sequence: TGTGCCAGCAGCTTAGGGACTAGCGGGAGGAACACCGGGGAGCTGTTTTTT.

This clone was counted ten times or more. This chain links TRBV19 with TRBJ2-5; D gene uncertain. Germline V gene data show CDR1 as LNHDA and CDR2 as SQIVND (reference sequence). This CDR3 contains 13 residues. With 7 bases removed from V and 0 bases from J, the gap between germline ends came to 9 bases. The CDR3 region is CASTRQHQETQYF. The CDR3 DNA is TGTGCCAGTACGCGGCAGCACCAAGAGACCCAGTACTTC.

This clone has just a few counts. This chain joins TRBV5-1 and TRBJ2-1, with D tentatively TRBD2 (7 bases). Trimming cost V 0 bases and J 8 bases, with 21 bases left between them. Germline CDR1 reads SGHRS; CDR2 reads YFSETQ. The CDR3 totals 17 residues. The DNA of the CDR3 is TGCGCCAGCAGCTTGGAGGTCAGGGGACTACCTGGCGATGAGCAGTTCTTC. This translates into CASSLEVRGLPGDEQFF.

This clone was seen only once. The V and J genes are TRBV5-1 and TRBJ2-7; D may be TRBD1 (6 bases). V gave up 3 bases and J gave up 4 bases, with 23 bases separating them. The germline CDR1 and CDR2 sequences are SGHRS and YFSETQ. This CDR3 has 17 residues. In DNA, the CDR3 is TGCGCCAGCAGCTCGATGAACACAGGGAAACCCGAATACGAGCAGTACTTC. As protein: CASSSMNTGKPEYEQYF.

The chain is built from TRBV7-9 and TRBJ2-5; 8 bases line up with TRBD1. J lost 11 bases, V lost 5 bases, and 7 bases had no gene match. Looked up from germline, CDR1 is SEHNR and CDR2 is FQNEAQ (reference sequence). The CDR3 runs 12 residues. The CDR3 region has the DNA TGTGCCAGCAGCCTCGACAGGGGAGCACAGTACTTC. Its protein product is CASSLDRGAQYF.

The V gene is TRBV7-9, the J gene TRBJ2-5, with 8 positions matching TRBD2. V trimming: 5 bases; J trimming: 3 bases; junction bases outside the gene matches: 5. There are 14 residues in the CDR3. The germline gives CDR1 SEHNR, CDR2 FQNEAQ (reference sequence). CDR3 DNA: TGTGCCAGCAGCAACCGGGGGGGCGAAGAGACCCAGTACTTC. Translating gives CASSNRGGEETQYF.

This clone has a handful of counts. The V gene is TRBV18, the J gene TRBJ2-1; D is perhaps TRBD2 (6 bases). Germline V gene data show CDR1 as KGHSH and CDR2 as LQKENI. V lost 2 bases, J lost 0 bases, and 8 bases lay in between. The CDR3 extends over 15 amino acids. CDR3 protein: CASSPMEGSYNEQFF. The CDR3, as DNA: TGTGCCAGCTCACCAATGGAGGGCTCCTACAATGAGCAGTTCTTC.

The gene calls are TRBV27 and TRBJ2-7, with 11 bases aligning to TRBD1. The CDR3 is 14 amino acids. Germline V CDR1 and CDR2: MNHEY, SMNVEV (reference sequence). J lost 2 bases, V lost 6 bases, and 3 bases had no gene match. The CDR3 nucleotides are TGTGCCAGCAGAAGGGACAGGGGGACCTACGAGCAGTACTTC. The encoded protein is CASRRDRGTYEQYF.

This clone appeared a few times. This chain joins TRBV4-1 and TRBJ1-1; the D is unclear. This CDR3 has 14 amino acids. V was cut by 1 base and J by 1 base, with 7 bases left in between. CDR1 and CDR2 from the germline V gene are MGHRA and YSYEKL. The CDR3 nucleotides are TGCGCCAGCAGCCAAGGCTCTTGGAACACTGAAGCTTTCTTT. This encodes CASSQGSWNTEAFF.

Written as DNA, the CDR3 is TGCGCCAGCAGCTTGGATCCGGGGAAGTACGAGCAGTACTTC. Translation gives CASSLDPGKYEQYF. The chain links TRBV5-1 to TRBJ2-7; tentative D call: TRBD2 (5 bases). The germline CDR1 and CDR2 sequences are SGHRS and YFSETQ. V shed 0 bases and J shed 4 bases, with 11 bases lying between them. The CDR3 runs 14 residues.

This clone was observed a few times. V gene TRBV7-2 combines with J gene TRBJ2-3; TRBD2 aligns across 9 bases. This CDR3 region has 16 residues. The V segment lost 5 bases and the J segment 1 base; nucleotides outside the gene matches: 7. Germline V gene sequence: CDR1 SGHTA, CDR2 FQGNSA. The CDR3 DNA sequence: TGTGCCAGCAGCCCCCGGACTAGCGCCCGCACAGATACGCAGTATTTT. It is translated as CASSPRTSARTDTQYF.

The sample holds many counts of this clone. The gene calls are TRBV6-6 and TRBJ2-7; 7 bases are a match to TRBD1. The CDR3 contains 15 residues. CDR1 and CDR2 (germline): MNHNY, SVGAGI (reference sequence). The J segment lost 2 bases and the V segment lost 6 bases, leaving 10 bases of the junction unmatched. As DNA, the CDR3 is TGTGCCAGCAGCCGACCGGGACAGCAAGCCTACGAGCAGTACTTC. This sequence encodes CASSRPGQQAYEQYF.

In its sample, this clone was seen a few times. The genes are TRBV5-1 and TRBJ2-1, with 11 nucleotides matching TRBD2. CDR1 is SGHRS, CDR2 YFSETQ, per germline. V was clipped by 4 bases and J by 7 bases; unmatched bases: 13. The CDR3 spans 17 residues. The CDR3 loop reads CASSRELAGAVRNEQFF. CDR3 coding DNA: TGCGCCAGCAGCCGGGAACTAGCGGGAGCAGTACGAAATGAGCAGTTCTTC.

This clone occurred a few times. The chain uses TRBV29-1 and TRBJ1-3, with D unresolved. Germline assignment: CDR1 SQVTM and CDR2 ANQGSEA. V was pared by 3 bases and J by 1 base, with 10 bases between. The CDR3 covers 14 residues. In nucleotides, the CDR3 is TGCAGCGTTGACGGACGGAAATCTGGAAACACCATATATTTT. Residues: CSVDGRKSGNTIYF.

The rearrangement links TRBV30 to TRBJ2-3, with 14 bases lining up with TRBD2. The CDR3 covers 15 residues. The germline CDR1 and CDR2 sequences are GTSNPN and SVGIG (reference sequence). V dropped 2 bases and J dropped 8; count of bases not matched to a gene: 6. The CDR3 region is CAWSRGLAGVATQYF. The CDR3 DNA reads TGTGCCTGGAGTCGGGGACTAGCGGGAGTAGCTACGCAGTATTTT.